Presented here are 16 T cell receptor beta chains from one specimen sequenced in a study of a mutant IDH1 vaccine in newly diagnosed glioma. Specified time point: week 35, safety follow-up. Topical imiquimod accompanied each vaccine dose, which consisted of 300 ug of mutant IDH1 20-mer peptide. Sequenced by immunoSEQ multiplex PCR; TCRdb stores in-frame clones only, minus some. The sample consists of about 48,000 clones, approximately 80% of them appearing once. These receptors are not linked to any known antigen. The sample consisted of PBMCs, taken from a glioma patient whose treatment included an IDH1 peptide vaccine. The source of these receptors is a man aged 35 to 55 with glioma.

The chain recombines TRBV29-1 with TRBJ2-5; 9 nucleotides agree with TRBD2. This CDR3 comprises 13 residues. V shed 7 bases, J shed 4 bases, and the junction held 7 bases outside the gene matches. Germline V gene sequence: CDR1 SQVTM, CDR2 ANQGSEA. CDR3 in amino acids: CSAAGGGVETQYF. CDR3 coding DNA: TGCAGCGCGGCGGGGGGGGGAGTAGAGACCCAGTACTTC.

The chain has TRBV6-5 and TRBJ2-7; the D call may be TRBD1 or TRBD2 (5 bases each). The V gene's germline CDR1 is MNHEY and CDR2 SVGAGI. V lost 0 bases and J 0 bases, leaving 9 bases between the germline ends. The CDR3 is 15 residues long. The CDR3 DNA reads TGTGCCAGCAGTTACTCGCCAGGGAGCTCCTACGAGCAGTACTTC. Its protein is CASSYSPGSSYEQYF.

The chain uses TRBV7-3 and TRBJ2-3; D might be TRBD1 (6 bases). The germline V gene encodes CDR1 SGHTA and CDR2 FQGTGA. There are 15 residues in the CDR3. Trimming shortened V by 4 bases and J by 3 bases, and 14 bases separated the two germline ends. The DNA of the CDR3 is TGTGCCAGCAGCTCCACAGGGCAGGGGACAGATACGCAGTATTTT. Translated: CASSSTGQGTDTQYF.

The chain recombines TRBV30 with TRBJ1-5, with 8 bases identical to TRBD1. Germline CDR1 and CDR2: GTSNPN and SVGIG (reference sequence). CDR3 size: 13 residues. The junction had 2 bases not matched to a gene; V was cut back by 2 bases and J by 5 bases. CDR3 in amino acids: CAWSSQGDQPQHF. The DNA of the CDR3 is TGTGCCTGGAGTTCACAGGGGGATCAGCCCCAGCATTTT.

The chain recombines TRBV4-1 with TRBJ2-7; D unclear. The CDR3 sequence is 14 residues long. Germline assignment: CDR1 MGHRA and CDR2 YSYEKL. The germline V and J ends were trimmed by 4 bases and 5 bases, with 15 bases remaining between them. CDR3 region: CASSRQHGIDEQYF. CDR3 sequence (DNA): TGCGCCAGCAGCCGGCAACATGGGATAGACGAGCAGTACTTC.

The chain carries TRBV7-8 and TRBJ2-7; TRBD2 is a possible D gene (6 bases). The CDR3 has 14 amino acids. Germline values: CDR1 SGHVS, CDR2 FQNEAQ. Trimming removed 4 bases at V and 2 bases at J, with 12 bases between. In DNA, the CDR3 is TGTGCCAGCAGCTCCCGGAGGACTACCTACGAGCAGTACTTC. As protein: CASSSRRTTYEQYF.

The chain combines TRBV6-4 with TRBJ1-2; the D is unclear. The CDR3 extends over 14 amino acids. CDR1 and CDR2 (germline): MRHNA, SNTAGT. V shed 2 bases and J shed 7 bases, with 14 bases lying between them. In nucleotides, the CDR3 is TGTGCCAGCAGTGACGAGGGTTCGGCAGGTGGCTACACCTTC. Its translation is CASSDEGSAGGYTF.

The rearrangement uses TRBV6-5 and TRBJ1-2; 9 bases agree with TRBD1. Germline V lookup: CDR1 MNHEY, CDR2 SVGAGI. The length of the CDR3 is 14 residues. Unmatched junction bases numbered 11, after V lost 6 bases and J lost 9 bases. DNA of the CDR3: TGTGCCAGCAGGACGGGACAGGGAGGCAGTAGCTACACCTTC. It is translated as CASRTGQGGSSYTF.

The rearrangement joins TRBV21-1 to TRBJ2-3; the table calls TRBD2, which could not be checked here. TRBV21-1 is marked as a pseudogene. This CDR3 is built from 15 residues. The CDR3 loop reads CASSPKSSSTDTQYF. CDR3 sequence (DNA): TGTGCCAGCAGCCCTAAGTCTTCTAGCACAGATACGCAGTATTTT.

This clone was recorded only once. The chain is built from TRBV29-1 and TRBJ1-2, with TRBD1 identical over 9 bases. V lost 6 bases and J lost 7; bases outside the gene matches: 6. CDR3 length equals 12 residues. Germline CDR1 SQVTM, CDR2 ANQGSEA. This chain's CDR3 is CSVADRGFGYTF. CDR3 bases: TGCAGCGTCGCGGACAGGGGATTTGGCTACACCTTC.

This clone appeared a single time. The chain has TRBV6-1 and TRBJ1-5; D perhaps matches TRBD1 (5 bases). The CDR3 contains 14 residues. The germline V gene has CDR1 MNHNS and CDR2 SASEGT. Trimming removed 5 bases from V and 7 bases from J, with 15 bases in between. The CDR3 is CASSPDTAAQPQHF. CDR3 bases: TGTGCCAGCAGTCCGGACACAGCAGCCCAGCCCCAGCATTTT.

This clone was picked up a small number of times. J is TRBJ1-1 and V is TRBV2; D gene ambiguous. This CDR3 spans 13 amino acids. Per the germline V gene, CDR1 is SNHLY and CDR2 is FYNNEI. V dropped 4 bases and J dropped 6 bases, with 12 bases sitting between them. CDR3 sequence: CASSARERAEAFF. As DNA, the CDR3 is TGTGCCAGCAGTGCTAGGGAGCGTGCTGAAGCTTTCTTT.

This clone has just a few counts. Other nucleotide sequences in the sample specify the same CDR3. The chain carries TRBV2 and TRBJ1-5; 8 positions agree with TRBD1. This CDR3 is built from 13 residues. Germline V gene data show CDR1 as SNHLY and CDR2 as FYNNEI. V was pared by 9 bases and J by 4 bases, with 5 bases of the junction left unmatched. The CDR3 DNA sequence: TGTGCCAGTAAGGGACAGGTGAATCAGCCCCAGCATTTT. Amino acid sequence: CASKGQVNQPQHF.

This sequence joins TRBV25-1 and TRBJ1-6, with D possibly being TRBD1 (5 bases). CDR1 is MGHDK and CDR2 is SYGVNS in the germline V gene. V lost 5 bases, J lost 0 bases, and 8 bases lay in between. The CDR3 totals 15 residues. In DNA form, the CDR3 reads TGTGCCAGCAGTTCAGACAGCTCCTATAATTCACCCCTCCACTTT. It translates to CASSSDSSYNSPLHF.

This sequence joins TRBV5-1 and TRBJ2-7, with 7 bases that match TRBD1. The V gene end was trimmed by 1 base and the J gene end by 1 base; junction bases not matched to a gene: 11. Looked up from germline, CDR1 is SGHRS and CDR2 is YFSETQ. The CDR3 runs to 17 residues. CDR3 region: CASSLPQTQGTSYEQYF. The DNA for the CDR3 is TGCGCCAGCAGCTTGCCACAAACACAGGGGACGTCCTACGAGCAGTACTTC.

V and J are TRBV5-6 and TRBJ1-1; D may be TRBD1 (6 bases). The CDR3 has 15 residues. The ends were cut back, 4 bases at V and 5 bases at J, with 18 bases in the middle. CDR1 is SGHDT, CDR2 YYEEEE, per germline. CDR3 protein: CASSLRGTAWTEAFF. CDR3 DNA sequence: TGTGCCAGCAGCCTCAGGGGTACGGCCTGGACTGAAGCTTTCTTT.